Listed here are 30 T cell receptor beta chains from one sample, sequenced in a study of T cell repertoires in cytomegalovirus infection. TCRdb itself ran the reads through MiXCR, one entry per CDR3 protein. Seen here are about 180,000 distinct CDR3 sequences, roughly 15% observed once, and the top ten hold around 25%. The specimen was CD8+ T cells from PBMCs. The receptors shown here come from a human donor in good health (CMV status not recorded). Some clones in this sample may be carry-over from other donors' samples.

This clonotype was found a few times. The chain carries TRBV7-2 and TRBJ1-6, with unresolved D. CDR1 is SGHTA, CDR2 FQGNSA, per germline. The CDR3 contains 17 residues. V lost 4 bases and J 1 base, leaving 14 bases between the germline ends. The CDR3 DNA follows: TGTGCCAGCAGCTCATCCGACTCCGGTTCCTATAATTCACCCCTCCACTTT. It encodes CASSSSDSGSYNSPLHF. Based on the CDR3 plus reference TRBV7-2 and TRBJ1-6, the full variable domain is GAGVSQSPSNKVTEKGKDVELRCDPISGHTALYWYRQSLGQGLEFLIYFQGNSAPDKSGLPSDRFSAERTGGSVSTLTIQRTQQEDSAVYLCASSSSDSGSYNSPLHFGNGTRLTVT.

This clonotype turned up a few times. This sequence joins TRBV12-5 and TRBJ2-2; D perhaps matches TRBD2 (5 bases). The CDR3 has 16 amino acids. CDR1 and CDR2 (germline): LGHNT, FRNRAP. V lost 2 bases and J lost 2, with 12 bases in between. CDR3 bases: TGTGCTAGTGGTTTGACGAGGGCAGTTAACACCGGGGAGCTGTTTTTT. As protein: CASGLTRAVNTGELFF.

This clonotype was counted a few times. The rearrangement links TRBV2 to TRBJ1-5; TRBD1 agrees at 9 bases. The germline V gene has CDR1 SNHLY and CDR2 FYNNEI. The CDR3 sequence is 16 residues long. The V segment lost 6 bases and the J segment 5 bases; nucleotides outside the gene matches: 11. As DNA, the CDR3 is TGTGCCAGCAGAACCAAAGCGGGACAGGGCTATCAGCCCCAGCATTTT. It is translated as CASRTKAGQGYQPQHF.

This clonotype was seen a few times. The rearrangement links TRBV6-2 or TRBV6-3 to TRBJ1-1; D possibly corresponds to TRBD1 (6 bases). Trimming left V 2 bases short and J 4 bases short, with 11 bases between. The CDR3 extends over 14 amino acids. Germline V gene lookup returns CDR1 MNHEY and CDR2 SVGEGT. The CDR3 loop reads CASSYGTRFTEAFF. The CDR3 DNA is TGTGCCAGCAGTTACGGGACAAGATTCACTGAAGCTTTCTTT.

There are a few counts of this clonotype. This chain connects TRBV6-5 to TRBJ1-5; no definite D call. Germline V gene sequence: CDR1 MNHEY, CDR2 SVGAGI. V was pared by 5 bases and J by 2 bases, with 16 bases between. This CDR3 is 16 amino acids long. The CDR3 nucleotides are TGTGCCAGCAGTCCGGGAATTATATGGGGCAATCAGCCCCAGCATTTT. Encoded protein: CASSPGIIWGNQPQHF.

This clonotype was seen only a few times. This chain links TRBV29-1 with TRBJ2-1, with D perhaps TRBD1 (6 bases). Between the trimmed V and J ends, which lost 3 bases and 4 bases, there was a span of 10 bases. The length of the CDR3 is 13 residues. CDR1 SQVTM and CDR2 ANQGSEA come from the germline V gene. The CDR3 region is CSVERTDYNEQFF. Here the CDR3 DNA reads TGCAGCGTTGAGAGGACAGATTACAATGAGCAGTTCTTC.

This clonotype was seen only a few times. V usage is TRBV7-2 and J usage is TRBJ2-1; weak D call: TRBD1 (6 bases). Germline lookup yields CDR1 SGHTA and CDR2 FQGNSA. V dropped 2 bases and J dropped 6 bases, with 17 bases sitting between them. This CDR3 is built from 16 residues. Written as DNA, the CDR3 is TGTGCCAGCAGCTTAAATCCGACAGGCCCCATCAATGAGCAGTTCTTC. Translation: CASSLNPTGPINEQFF.

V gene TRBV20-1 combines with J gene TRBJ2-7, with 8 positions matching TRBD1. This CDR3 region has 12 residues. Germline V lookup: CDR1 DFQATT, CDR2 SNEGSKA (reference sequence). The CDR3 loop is CSSQGASYEQYF. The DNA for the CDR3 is TGCAGCTCCCAGGGGGCTTCCTACGAGCAGTACTTC.

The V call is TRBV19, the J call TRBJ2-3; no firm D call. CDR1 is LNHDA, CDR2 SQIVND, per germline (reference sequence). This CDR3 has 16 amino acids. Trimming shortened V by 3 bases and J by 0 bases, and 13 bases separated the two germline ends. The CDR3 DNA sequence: TGTGCCAGTAGTATTAATGGATTCTCTAGCACAGATACGCAGTATTTT. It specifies CASSINGFSSTDTQYF. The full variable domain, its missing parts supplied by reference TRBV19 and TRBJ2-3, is DGGITQSPKYLFRKEGQNVTLSCEQNLNHDAMYWYRQDPGQGLRLIYYSQIVNDFQKGDIAEGYSVSREKKESFPLTVTSAQKNPTAFYLCASSINGFSSTDTQYFGPGTRLTVL.

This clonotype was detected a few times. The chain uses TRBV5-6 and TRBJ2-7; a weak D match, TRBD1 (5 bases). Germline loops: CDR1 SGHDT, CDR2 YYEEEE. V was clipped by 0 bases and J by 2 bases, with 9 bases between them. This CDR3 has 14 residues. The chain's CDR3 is CASSLAGMTYEQYF. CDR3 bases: TGTGCCAGCAGCTTGGCAGGGATGACCTACGAGCAGTACTTC.

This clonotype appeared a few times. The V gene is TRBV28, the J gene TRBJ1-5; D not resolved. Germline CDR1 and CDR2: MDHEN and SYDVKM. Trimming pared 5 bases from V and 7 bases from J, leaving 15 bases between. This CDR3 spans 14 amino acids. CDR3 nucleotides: TGTGCCAGCAGTCCTCTAAGCTTAGGCCAGCCCCAGCATTTT. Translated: CASSPLSLGQPQHF.

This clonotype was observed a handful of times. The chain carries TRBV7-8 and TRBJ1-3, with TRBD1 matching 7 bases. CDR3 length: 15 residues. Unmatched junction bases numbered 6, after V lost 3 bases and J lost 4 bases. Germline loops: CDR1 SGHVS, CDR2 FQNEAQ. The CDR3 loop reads CASSFNPGQGNTIYF. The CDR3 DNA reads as TGTGCCAGCAGCTTTAACCCGGGACAGGGAAACACCATATATTTT.

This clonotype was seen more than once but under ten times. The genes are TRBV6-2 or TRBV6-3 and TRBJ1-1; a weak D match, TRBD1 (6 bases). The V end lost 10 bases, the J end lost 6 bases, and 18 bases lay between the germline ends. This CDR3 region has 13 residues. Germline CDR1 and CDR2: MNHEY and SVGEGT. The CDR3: CATLLGPGAEAFF. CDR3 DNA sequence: TGTGCCACGCTGCTGGGGCCAGGGGCTGAAGCTTTCTTT.

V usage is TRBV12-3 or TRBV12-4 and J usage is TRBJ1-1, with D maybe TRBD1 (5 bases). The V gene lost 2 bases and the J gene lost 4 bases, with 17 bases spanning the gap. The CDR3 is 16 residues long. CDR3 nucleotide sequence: TGTGCCAGCAGTTTACTAACAGGAAGGGAGAGCACTGAAGCTTTCTTT. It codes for CASSLLTGRESTEAFF.

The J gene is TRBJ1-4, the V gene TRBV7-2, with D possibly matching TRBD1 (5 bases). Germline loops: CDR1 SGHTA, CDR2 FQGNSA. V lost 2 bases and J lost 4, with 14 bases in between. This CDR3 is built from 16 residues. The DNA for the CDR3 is TGTGCCAGCAGCTTAAATATTGGGGGTTTTAATGAAAAACTGTTTTTT. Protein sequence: CASSLNIGGFNEKLFF.

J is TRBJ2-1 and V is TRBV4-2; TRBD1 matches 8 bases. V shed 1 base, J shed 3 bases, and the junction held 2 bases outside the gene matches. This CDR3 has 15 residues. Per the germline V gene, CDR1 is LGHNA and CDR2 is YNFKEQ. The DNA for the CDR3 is TGTGCCAGCAGCCAAGGGACAGGGAACTACAATGAGCAGTTCTTC. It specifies CASSQGTGNYNEQFF.

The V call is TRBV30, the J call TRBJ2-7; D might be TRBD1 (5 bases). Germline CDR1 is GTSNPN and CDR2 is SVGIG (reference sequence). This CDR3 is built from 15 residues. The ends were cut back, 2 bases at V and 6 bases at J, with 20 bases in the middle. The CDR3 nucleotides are TGTGCCTGGAGTTTTTACACAGGCAAGGCCCCCGAGCAGTACTTC. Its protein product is CAWSFYTGKAPEQYF. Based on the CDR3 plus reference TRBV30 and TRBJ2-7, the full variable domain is SQTIHQWPATLVQPVGSPLSLECTVEGTSNPNLYWYRQAAGRGLQLLFYSVGIGQISSEVPQNLSASRPQDRQFILSSKKLLLSDSGFYLCAWSFYTGKAPEQYFGPGTRLTVT.

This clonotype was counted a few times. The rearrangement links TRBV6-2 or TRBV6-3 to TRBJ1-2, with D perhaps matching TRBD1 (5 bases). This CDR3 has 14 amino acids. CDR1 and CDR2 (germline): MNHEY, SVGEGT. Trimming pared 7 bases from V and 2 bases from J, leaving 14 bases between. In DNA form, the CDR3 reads TGTGCCAGCAAACGACTGGGGGACAACTATGGCTACACCTTC. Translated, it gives CASKRLGDNYGYTF.

For the CDR3, the DNA is TGTGCCAGCAGCAGAGCGGAGTCCTCCTACGAGCAGTACTTC. This sequence encodes CASSRAESSYEQYF. This chain uses TRBV6-5 with TRBJ2-7; a possible D gene is TRBD2 (5 bases). The germline CDR1 and CDR2 sequences are MNHEY and SVGAGI. Trimming removed 6 bases at V and 0 bases at J, with 12 bases between. The CDR3 has 14 amino acids.

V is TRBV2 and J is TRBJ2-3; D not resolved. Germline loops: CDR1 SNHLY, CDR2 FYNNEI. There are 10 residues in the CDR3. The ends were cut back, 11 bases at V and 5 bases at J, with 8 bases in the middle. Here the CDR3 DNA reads TGTGCCGCATTGAGAGATACGCAGTATTTT. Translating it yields CAALRDTQYF.

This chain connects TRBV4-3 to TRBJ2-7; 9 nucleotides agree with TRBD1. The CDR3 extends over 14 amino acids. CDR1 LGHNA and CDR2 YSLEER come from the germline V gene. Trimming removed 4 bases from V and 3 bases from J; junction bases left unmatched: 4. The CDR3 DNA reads TGCGCCAGCAGCCCGGGACAGGGAGTCTACGAGCAGTACTTC. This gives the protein CASSPGQGVYEQYF.

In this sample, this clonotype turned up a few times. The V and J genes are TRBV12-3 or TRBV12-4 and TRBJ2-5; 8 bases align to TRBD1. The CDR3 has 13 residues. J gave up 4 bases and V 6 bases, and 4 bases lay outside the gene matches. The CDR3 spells CASSETGAETQYF. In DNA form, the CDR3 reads TGTGCCAGCAGCGAGACAGGGGCAGAGACCCAGTACTTC.

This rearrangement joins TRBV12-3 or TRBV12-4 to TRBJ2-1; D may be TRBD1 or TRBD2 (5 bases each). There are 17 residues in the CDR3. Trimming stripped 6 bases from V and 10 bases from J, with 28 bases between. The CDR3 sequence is CASSPFGTEAASGEQFF. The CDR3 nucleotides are TGTGCCAGCAGCCCGTTCGGGACGGAGGCCGCTTCAGGGGAGCAGTTCTTC.

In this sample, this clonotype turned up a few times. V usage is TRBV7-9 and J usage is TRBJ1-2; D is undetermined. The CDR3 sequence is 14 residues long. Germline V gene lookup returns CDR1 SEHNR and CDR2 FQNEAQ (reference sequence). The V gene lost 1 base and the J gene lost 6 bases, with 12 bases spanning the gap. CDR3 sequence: CASSLGGILNGYTF. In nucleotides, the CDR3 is TGTGCCAGCAGCTTAGGAGGGATTTTGAATGGCTACACCTTC.

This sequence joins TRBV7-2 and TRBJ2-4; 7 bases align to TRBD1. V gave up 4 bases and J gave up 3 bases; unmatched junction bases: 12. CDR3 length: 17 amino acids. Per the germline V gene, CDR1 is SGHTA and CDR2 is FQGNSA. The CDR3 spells CASSSFLQGSVKNIQYF. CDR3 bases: TGTGCCAGCAGCTCCTTTCTACAGGGGAGTGTCAAAAACATTCAGTACTTC.

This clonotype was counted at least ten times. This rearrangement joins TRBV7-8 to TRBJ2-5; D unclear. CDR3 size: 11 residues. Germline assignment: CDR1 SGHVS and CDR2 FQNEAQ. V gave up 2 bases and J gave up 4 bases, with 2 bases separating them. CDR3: CASSLPETQYF. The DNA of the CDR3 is TGTGCCAGCAGCTTACCAGAGACCCAGTACTTC. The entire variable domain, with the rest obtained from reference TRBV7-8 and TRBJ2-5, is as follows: GAGVSQSPRYKVAKRGQDVALRCDPISGHVSLFWYQQALGQGPEFLTYFQNEAQLDKSGLPSDRFFAERPEGSVSTLKIQRTQQEDSAVYLCASSLPETQYFGPGTRLLVL.

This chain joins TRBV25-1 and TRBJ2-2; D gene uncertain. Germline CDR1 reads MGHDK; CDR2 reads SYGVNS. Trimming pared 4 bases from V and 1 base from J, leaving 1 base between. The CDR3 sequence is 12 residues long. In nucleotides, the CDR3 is TGTGCCAGCAGTGGGAACACCGGGGAGCTGTTTTTT. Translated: CASSGNTGELFF.

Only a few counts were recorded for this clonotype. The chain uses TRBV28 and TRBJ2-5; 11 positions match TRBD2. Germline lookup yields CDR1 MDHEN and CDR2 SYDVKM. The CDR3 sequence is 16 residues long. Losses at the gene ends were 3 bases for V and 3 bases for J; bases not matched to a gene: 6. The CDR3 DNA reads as TGTGCCAGCAGTTTCCCTAGCGGGGGGTTCGAAGAGACCCAGTACTTC. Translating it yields CASSFPSGGFEETQYF.

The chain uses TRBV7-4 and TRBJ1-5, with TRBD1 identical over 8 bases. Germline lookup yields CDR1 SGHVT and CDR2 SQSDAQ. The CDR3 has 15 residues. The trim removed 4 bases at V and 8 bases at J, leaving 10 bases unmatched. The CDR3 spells CASSSYRGGSEPQHF. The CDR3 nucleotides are TGTGCCAGCAGCTCGTACAGGGGGGGAAGTGAGCCCCAGCATTTT.

The CDR3 reads CASSGRSYTF. DNA for the CDR3: TGTGCCAGCAGTGGCCGAAGCTACACCTTC. V and J are TRBV2 and TRBJ1-2; no reliable D call. V lost 4 bases and J lost 9, with 6 bases in between. The germline gives CDR1 SNHLY, CDR2 FYNNEI. The CDR3 is made up of 10 amino acids.